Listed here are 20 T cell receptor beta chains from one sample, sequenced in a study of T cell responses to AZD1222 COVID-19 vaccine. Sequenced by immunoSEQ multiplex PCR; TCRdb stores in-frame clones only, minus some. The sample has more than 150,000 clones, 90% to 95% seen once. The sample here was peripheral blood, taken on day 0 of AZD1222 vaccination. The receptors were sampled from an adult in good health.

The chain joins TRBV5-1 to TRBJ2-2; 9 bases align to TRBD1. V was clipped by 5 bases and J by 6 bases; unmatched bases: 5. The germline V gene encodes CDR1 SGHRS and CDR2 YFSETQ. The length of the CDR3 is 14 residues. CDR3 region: CASSPRTGAGELFF. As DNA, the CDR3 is TGCGCCAGCAGTCCCAGGACAGGGGCCGGGGAGCTGTTTTTT.

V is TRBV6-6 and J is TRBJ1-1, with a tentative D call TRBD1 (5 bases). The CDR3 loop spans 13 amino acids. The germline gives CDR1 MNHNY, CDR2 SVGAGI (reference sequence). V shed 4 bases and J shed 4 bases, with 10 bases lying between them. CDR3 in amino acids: CASSWRGGTEAFF. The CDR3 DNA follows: TGTGCCAGCAGTTGGAGGGGAGGCACTGAAGCTTTCTTT.

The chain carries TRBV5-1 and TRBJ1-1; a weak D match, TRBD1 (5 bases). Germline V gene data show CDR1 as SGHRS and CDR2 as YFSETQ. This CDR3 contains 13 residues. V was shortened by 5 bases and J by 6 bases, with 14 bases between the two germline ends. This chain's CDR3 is CASRGVLGAEAFF. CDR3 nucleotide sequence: TGCGCCAGCAGAGGGGTGTTGGGGGCTGAAGCTTTCTTT.

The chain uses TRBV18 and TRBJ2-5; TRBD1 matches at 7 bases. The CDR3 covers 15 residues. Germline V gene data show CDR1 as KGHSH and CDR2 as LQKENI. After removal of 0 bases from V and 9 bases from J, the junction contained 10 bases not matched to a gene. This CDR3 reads CASSPPTLGGEAQYF. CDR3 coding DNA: TGTGCCAGCTCACCACCGACCTTAGGGGGCGAGGCCCAGTACTTC. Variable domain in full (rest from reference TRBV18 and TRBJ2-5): NAGVMQNPRHLVRRRGQEARLRCSPMKGHSHVYWYRQLPEEGLKFMVYLQKENIIDESGMPKERFSAEFPKEGPSILRIQQVVRGDSAAYFCASSPPTLGGEAQYFGPGTRLLVL.

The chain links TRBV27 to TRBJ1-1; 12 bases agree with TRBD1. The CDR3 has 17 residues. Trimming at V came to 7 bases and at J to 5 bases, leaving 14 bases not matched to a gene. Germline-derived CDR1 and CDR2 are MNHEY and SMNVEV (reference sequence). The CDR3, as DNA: TGTGCCAGCACCCCATGGGGGACAGGGGGCCTTCGAACTGAAGCTTTCTTT. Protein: CASTPWGTGGLRTEAFF.

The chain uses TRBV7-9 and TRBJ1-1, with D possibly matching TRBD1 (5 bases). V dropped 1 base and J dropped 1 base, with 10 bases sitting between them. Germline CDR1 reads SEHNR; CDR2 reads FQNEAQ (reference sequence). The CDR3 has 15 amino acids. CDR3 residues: CASSLGSGTNTEAFF. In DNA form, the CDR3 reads TGTGCCAGCAGCTTAGGATCGGGGACGAACACTGAAGCTTTCTTT.

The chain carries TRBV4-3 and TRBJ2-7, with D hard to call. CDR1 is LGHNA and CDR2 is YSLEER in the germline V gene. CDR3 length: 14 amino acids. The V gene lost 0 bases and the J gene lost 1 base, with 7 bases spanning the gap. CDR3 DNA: TGCGCCAGCAGCCAAGAGTTAGCTTCCTACGAGCAGTACTTC. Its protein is CASSQELASYEQYF.

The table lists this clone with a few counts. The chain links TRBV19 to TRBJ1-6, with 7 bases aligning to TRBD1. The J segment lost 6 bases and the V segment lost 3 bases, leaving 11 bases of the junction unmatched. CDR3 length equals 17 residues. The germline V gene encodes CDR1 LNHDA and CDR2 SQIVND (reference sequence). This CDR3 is CASSITSSGTVNSPLHF. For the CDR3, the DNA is TGTGCCAGTAGTATTACCTCTTCCGGGACAGTTAATTCACCCCTCCACTTT.

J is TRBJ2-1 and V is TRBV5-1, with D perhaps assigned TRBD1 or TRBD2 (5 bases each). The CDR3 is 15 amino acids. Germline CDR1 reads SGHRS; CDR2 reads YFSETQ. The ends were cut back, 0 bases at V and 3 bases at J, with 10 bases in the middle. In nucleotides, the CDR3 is TGCGCCAGCAGCTTGGCGGGACCTGACTACAATGAGCAGTTCTTC. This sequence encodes CASSLAGPDYNEQFF. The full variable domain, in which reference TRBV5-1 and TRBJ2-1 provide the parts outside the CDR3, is KAGVTQTPRYLIKTRGQQVTLSCSPISGHRSVSWYQQTPGQGLQFLFEYFSETQRNKGNFPGRFSGRQFSNSRSEMNVSTLELGDSALYLCASSLAGPDYNEQFFGPGTRLTVL.

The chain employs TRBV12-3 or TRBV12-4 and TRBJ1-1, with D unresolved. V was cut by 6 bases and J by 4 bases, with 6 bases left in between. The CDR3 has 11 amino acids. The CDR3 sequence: CASSVLTEAFF. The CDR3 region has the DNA TGTGCCAGCAGCGTCCTCACTGAAGCTTTCTTT.

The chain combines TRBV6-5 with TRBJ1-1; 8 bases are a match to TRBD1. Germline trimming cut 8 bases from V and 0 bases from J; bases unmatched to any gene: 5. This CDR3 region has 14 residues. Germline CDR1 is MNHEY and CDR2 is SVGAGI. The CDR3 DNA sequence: TGTGCCAGCGGGGCGACAGGGGTGAACACTGAAGCTTTCTTT. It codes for CASGATGVNTEAFF.

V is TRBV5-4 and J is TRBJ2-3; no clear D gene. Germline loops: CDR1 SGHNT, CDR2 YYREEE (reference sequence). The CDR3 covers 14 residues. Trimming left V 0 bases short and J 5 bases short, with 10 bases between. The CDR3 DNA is TGTGCCAGCAGCTTGGATAGGGTTGGAGATACGCAGTATTTT. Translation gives CASSLDRVGDTQYF. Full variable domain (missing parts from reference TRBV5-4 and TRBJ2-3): ETGVTQSPTHLIKTRGQQVTLRCSSQSGHNTVSWYQQALGQGPQFIFQYYREEENGRGNFPPRFSGLQFPNYSSELNVNALELDDSALYLCASSLDRVGDTQYFGPGTRLTVL.

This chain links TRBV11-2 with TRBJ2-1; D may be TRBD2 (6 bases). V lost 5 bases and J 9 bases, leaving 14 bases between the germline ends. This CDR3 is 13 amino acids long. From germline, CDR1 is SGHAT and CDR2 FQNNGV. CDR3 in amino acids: CASSPRLVSEQFF. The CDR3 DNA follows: TGTGCCAGCAGCCCGCGACTAGTTAGTGAGCAGTTCTTC.

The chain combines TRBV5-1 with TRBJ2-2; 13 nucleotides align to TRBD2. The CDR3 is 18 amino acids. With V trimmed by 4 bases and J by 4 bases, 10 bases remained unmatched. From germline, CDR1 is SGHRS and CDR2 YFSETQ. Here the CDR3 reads CASSLRTSGSRVTGELFF. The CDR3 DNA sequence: TGCGCCAGCAGCCTACGGACTAGCGGGAGTCGGGTCACCGGGGAGCTGTTTTTT.

The DNA of the CDR3 is TGCAAAACGACAGGCCCAGCGGGCTACACCTTC. Amino acid sequence: CKTTGPAGYTF. The chain couples TRBV29-1 to TRBJ1-2; tentative D call: TRBD1 (6 bases). Germline CDR1 reads SQVTM; CDR2 reads ANQGSEA. This CDR3 contains 11 residues.

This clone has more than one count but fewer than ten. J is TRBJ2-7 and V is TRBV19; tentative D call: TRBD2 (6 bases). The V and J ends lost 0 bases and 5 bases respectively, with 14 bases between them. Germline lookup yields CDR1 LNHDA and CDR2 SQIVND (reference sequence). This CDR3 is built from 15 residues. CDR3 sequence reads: CASSIDSSGDDEQYF. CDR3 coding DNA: TGTGCCAGTAGTATAGATAGCTCGGGGGACGACGAGCAGTACTTC.

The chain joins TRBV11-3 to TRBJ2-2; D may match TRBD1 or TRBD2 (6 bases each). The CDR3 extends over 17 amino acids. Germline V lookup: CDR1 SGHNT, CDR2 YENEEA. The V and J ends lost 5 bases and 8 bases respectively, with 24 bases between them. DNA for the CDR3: TGTGCCAGCAGCCGCGGGGAATTCCCGACAGGTAAGGGGGAGCTGTTTTTT. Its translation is CASSRGEFPTGKGELFF. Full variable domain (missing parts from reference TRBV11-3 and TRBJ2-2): EAGVVQSPRYKIIEKKQPVAFWCNPISGHNTLYWYLQNLGQGPELLIRYENEEAVDDSQLPKDRFSAERLKGVDSTLKIQPAELGDSAVYLCASSRGEFPTGKGELFFGEGSRLTVL.

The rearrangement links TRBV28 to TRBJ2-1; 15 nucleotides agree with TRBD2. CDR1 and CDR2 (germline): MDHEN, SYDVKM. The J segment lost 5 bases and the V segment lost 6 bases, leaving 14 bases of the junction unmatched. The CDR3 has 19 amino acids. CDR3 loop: CASSRPWTSGRALDNEQFF. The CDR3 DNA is TGTGCCAGCAGCCGACCCTGGACTAGCGGGAGGGCCCTGGACAATGAGCAGTTCTTC.

The CDR3 loop reads CASSIVAPTYTQPTEAFF. CDR3 nucleotide sequence: TGTGCCAGTAGTATAGTGGCGCCGACTTACACACAACCCACTGAAGCTTTCTTT. V gene TRBV19 combines with J gene TRBJ1-1; no definite D call. Germline V gene lookup returns CDR1 LNHDA and CDR2 SQIVND (reference sequence). With 1 base removed from V and 4 bases from J, the gap between germline ends came to 22 bases. The CDR3 runs 18 residues.

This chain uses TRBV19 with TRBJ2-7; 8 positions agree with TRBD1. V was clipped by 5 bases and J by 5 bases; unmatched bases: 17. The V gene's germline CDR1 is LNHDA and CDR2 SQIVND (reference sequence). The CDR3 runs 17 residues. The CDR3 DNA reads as TGTGCCAGTAGTCAGCCGTCCGGGATCCAGGGGGCCAACGAGCAGTACTTC. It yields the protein CASSQPSGIQGANEQYF.